The 4 T cell receptor beta chains reported below all come from one sample, sequenced in a study of blood T cell repertoires in COVID-19. Sequencing was performed with immunoSEQ multiplex PCR; in TCRdb, only in-frame clones are kept and a portion is missing. The table shows approximately 70,000 clones, with 80% to 95% occurring only once. The sample taken for sequencing was peripheral blood. The receptors originated from a woman in her fifties or sixties with active COVID-19.

The rearrangement uses TRBV6-1 and TRBJ2-7, with D possibly being TRBD1 (6 bases). Germline lookup yields CDR1 MNHNS and CDR2 SASEGT. Trimming pared 1 base from V and 7 bases from J, leaving 14 bases between. This CDR3 spans 14 amino acids. The CDR3 protein is CASSEDRTAGEQYF. For the CDR3, the DNA is TGTGCCAGCAGTGAAGATAGGACAGCCGGAGAGCAGTACTTC.

The chain employs TRBV6-1 and TRBJ2-5; 8 bases are shared with TRBD1. The germline CDR1 and CDR2 sequences are MNHNS and SASEGT. The CDR3 consists of 16 residues. V trimming: 1 base; J trimming: 4 bases; junction bases outside the gene matches: 8. In DNA, the CDR3 is TGTGCCAGCAGTGAAGGGGCAGGGGGCTGGGGAGAGACCCAGTACTTC. Protein product: CASSEGAGGWGETQYF.

The J gene is TRBJ2-2, the V gene TRBV18, with D perhaps TRBD2 (6 bases). The CDR3 totals 13 residues. Germline assignment: CDR1 KGHSH and CDR2 LQKENI. V shed 3 bases and J shed 6 bases, with 8 bases lying between them. CDR3 sequence reads: CASSPSGAGELFF. CDR3 nucleotide sequence: TGTGCCAGCTCACCCTCGGGGGCCGGGGAGCTGTTTTTT.

The rearrangement links TRBV7-9 to TRBJ1-2; TRBD1 might be the D (5 bases). The V and J ends lost 4 bases and 0 bases respectively, with 12 bases between them. Germline CDR1 and CDR2: SEHNR and FQNEAQ (reference sequence). This CDR3 is built from 15 residues. The CDR3 reads CASSYSRGSNYGYTF. CDR3 nucleotide sequence: TGTGCCAGCAGCTATTCTAGGGGATCTAACTATGGCTACACCTTC. The full variable domain, with the rest looked up from reference TRBV7-9 and TRBJ1-2, is DTGVSQNPRHKITKRGQNVTFRCDPISEHNRLYWYRQTLGQGPEFLTYFQNEAQLEKSRLLSDRFSAERPKGSFSTLEIQRTEQGDSAMYLCASSYSRGSNYGYTFGSGTRLTVV.